The entry below gives a single T cell receptor (beta chain) sequence along with its context. This sample is drawn from a study of technical replicates of blood from several donors. Profiling relied on immunoSEQ multiplex PCR, and the TCRdb table lists in-frame clones only, not all of them. The sample has some 48,000 clones, about 96% seen once; the top ten hold 0.39%. This TCR was recovered from a human donor in good health. The sample was T cells isolated from PBMCs.

The CDR3 region has the DNA TGTGCTGAAGGACAGGGAGGTCTTGGCTACACCTTC. The encoded protein is CAEGQGGLGYTF. The chain combines TRBV30 with TRBJ1-2; TRBD1 agrees at 8 bases. CDR1 and CDR2 from the germline V gene are GTSNPN and SVGIG (reference sequence). The CDR3 runs 12 residues.